The sample holds a few counts of the clone carrying this TCR beta chain. Its antigen is unidentified. The data belong to a study of response to subunit inactivated influenza vaccine. TCRdb reanalysed the RT-PCR reads using MiXCR and keeps one entry per CDR3 protein. The repertoire consists of 500,000 to 600,000 distinct CDR3 sequences, with about 15% occurring once and the leading ten covering over 2.5%. Study observations and caveats: New T cells are recruited in small numbers by each seasonal influenza vaccination, according to the authors' suggestion.

This CDR3 is 12 amino acids long. The V end was cut by 5 bases, the J end by 3 bases, with 10 bases between. The germline V gene has CDR1 SQVTM and CDR2 ANQGSEA. The sequencing here drew on CD4+ T cells sorted from PBMCs, taken around 2 years after vaccination. V and J are TRBV29-1 and TRBJ2-5; D perhaps matches TRBD1 (6 bases). The receptor was isolated from a man between 50 and 75 years old who received an inactivated influenza vaccine. CDR3 bases: TGCAGCGTTAGTCGACAGGAAGAGACCCAGTACTTC. Translating gives CSVSRQEETQYF.